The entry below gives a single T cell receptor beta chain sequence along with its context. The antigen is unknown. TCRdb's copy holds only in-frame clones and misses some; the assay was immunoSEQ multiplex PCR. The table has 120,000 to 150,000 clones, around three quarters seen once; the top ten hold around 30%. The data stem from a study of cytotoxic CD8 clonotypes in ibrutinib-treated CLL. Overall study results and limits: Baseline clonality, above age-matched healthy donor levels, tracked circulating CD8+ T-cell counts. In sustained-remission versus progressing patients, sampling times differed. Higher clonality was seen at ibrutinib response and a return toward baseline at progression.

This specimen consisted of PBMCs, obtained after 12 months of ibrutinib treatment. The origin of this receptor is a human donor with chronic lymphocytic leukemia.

The CDR3 DNA is TGCGCCAGCAGCCCGGGTAATACGGCCCCCACAGATACGCAGTATTTT. Residues: CASSPGNTAPTDTQYF. This rearrangement joins TRBV5-1 to TRBJ2-3; D unclear. The V and J ends lost 4 bases and 2 bases respectively, with 17 bases between them. CDR3 length: 16 amino acids. Germline lookup yields CDR1 SGHRS and CDR2 YFSETQ. Complete variable domain (other parts from reference TRBV5-1 and TRBJ2-3): KAGVTQTPRYLIKTRGQQVTLSCSPISGHRSVSWYQQTPGQGLQFLFEYFSETQRNKGNFPGRFSGRQFSNSRSEMNVSTLELGDSALYLCASSPGNTAPTDTQYFGPGTRLTVL.